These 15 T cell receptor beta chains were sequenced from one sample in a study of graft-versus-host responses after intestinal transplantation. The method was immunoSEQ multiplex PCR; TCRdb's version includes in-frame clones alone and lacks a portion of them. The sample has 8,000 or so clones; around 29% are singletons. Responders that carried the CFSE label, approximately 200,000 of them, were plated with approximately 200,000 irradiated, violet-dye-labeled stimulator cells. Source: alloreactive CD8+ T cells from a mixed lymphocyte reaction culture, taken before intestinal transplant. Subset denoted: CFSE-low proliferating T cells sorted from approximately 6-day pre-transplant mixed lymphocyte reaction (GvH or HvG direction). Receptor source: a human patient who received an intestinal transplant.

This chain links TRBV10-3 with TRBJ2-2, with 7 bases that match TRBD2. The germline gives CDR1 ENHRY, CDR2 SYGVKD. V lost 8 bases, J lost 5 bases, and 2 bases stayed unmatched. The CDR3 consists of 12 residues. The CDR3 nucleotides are TGTGCCATCCGGGGGGAGACCGGGGAGCTGTTTTTT. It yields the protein CAIRGETGELFF.

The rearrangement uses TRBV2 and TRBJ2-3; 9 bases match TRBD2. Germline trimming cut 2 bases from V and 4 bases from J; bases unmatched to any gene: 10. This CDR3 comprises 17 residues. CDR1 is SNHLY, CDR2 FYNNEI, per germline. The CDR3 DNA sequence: TGTGCCAGCAGTGAACCGGGACTAGCTTTGACGGCAGATACGCAGTATTTT. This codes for CASSEPGLALTADTQYF.

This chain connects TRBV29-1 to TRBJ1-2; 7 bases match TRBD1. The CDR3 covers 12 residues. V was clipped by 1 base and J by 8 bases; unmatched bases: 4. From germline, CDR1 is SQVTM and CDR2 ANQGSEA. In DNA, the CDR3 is TGCAGCGTTGAAGGGACAGGTGACGGCTACACCTTC. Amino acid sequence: CSVEGTGDGYTF.

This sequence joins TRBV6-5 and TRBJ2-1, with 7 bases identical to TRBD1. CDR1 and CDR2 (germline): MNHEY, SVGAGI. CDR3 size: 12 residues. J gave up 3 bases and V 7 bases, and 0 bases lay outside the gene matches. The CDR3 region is CASTGGYNEQFF. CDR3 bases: TGTGCCAGCACAGGGGGCTACAATGAGCAGTTCTTC.

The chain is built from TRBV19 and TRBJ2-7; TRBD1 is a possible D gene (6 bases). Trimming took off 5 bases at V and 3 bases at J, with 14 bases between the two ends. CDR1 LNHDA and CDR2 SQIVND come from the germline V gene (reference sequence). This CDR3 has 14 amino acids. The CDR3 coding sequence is TGTGCCAGTAGTCTTGGAGCAGGGGACTACGAGCAGTACTTC. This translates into CASSLGAGDYEQYF.

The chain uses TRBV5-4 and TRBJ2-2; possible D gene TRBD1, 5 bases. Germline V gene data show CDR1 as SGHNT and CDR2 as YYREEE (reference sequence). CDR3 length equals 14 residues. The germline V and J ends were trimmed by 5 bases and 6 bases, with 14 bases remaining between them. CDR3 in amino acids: CASRTSPGSGELFF. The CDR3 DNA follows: TGTGCCAGCAGGACGTCGCCAGGGTCCGGGGAGCTGTTTTTT. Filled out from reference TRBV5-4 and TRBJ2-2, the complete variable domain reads ETGVTQSPTHLIKTRGQQVTLRCSSQSGHNTVSWYQQALGQGPQFIFQYYREEENGRGNFPPRFSGLQFPNYSSELNVNALELDDSALYLCASRTSPGSGELFFGEGSRLTVL.

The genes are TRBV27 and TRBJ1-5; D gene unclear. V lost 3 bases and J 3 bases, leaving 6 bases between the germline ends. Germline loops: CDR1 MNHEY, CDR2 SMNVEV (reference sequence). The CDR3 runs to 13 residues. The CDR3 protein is CASSLAVNQPQHF. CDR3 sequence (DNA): TGTGCCAGCAGTTTGGCAGTCAATCAGCCCCAGCATTTT.

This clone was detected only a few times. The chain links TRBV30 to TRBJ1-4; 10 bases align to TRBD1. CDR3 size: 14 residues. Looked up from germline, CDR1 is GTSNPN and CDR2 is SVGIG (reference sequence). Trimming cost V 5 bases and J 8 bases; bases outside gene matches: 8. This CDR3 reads CAWSRQGAREKLFF. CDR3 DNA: TGTGCCTGGTCTCGACAGGGGGCGAGGGAAAAACTGTTTTTT.

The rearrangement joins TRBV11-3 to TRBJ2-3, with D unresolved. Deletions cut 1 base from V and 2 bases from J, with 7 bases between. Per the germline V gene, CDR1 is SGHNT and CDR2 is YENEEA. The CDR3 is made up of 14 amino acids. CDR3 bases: TGTGCCAGCAGCTTAGTGTGGCCCACAGATACGCAGTATTTT. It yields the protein CASSLVWPTDTQYF.

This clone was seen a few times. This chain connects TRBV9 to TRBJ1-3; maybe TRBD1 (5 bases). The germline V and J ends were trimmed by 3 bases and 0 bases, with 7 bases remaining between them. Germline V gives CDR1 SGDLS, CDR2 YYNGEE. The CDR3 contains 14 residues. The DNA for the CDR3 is TGTGCCAGCAGCGGGAGGGGCTCTGGAAACACCATATATTTT. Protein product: CASSGRGSGNTIYF.

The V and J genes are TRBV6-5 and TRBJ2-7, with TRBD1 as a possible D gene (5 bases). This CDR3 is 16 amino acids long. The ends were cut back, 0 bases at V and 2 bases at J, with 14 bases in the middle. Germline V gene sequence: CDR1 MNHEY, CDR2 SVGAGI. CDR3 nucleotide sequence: TGTGCCAGCAGTTACTCGATAGGGGTCAGAGCCTACGAGCAGTACTTC. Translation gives CASSYSIGVRAYEQYF.

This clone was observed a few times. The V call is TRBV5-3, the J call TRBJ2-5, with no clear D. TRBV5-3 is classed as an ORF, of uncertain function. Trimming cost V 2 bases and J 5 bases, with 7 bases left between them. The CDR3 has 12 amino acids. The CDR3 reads CARSFPRETQYF. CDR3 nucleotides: TGTGCCAGAAGCTTCCCCAGGGAGACCCAGTACTTC.

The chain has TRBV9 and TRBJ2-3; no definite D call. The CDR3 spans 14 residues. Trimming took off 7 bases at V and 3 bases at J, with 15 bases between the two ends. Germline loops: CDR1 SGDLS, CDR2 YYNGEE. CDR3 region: CASFWAVRTDTQYF. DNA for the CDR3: TGTGCCAGCTTTTGGGCAGTCAGAACAGATACGCAGTATTTT.

CDR3 DNA: TGTGCCAGCACATTAACAGGGGGCGCTGGGGGCTACACCTTC. This translates into CASTLTGGAGGYTF. V and J are TRBV19 and TRBJ1-2, with TRBD1 matching 9 bases. Trimming cost V 9 bases and J 8 bases; bases outside gene matches: 13. Germline V gives CDR1 LNHDA, CDR2 SQIVND (reference sequence). The CDR3 spans 14 residues.

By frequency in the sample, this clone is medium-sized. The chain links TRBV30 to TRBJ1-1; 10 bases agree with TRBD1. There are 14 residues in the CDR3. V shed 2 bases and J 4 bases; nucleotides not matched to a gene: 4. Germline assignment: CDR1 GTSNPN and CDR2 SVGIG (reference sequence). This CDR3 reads CAWSPGTGVTEAFF. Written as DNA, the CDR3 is TGTGCCTGGAGTCCTGGGACAGGGGTCACTGAAGCTTTCTTT.